This T cell receptor beta chain was identified in a study of T cell responses to AZD1222 COVID-19 vaccine. The method was immunoSEQ multiplex PCR; TCRdb's version includes in-frame clones alone and lacks a portion of them. The sample has around 120,000 clones; around 87% are singletons. The CDR3 loop spans 19 amino acids. Germline CDR1 is SGHAT and CDR2 is FQNNGV. V lost 4 bases, J lost 8 bases, and 15 bases stayed unmatched. The TCR comes from an adult in good health. Sequenced material: peripheral blood, taken on day 0 of AZD1222 vaccination. V is TRBV11-2 and J is TRBJ2-1; 15 bases are a match to TRBD2. The CDR3 nucleotides read TGTGCCAGCAGCTCCCACCCCGGACTAGCGGGGGGGCCTAGGGATGAGCAGTTCTTC. It is translated as CASSSHPGLAGGPRDEQFF.